Following are 23 T cell receptor beta chains from one sample sequenced in a study of T cells in tuberculosis. The method was immunoSEQ multiplex PCR; TCRdb's version includes in-frame clones alone and lacks a portion of them. This sample has 20,000 to 25,000 clones, with 80% to 90% found just once. Sequencing was performed on PBMCs. The receptors shown here come from a donor between 10 and 35 years old with latent tuberculosis or without tuberculosis infection.

The rearrangement links TRBV5-1 to TRBJ1-4, with no clear D. The CDR3 is 14 residues long. CDR1 is SGHRS and CDR2 is YFSETQ in the germline V gene. V was trimmed by 0 bases and J by 4 bases, leaving 7 bases between them. The CDR3 coding sequence is TGCGCCAGCAGCTTGGGGCAGTTTAATGAAAAACTGTTTTTT. It encodes CASSLGQFNEKLFF. Looking up the rest from reference TRBV5-1 and TRBJ1-4 gives the full variable domain: KAGVTQTPRYLIKTRGQQVTLSCSPISGHRSVSWYQQTPGQGLQFLFEYFSETQRNKGNFPGRFSGRQFSNSRSEMNVSTLELGDSALYLCASSLGQFNEKLFFGSGTQLSVL.

There are a few counts of this clone. This chain joins TRBV5-1 and TRBJ1-1; tentative D call: TRBD1 (6 bases). Germline lookup yields CDR1 SGHRS and CDR2 YFSETQ. The CDR3 contains 13 residues. Trimming removed 1 base from V and 4 bases from J, with 8 bases in between. CDR3 bases: TGCGCCAGCAGCTTGATACAGGGCACTGAAGCTTTCTTT. It specifies CASSLIQGTEAFF.

This sequence joins TRBV19 and TRBJ2-3, with a weak D call TRBD2 (5 bases). The CDR3 is made up of 15 amino acids. V was shortened by 2 bases and J by 1 base, with 10 bases between the two germline ends. Germline V gives CDR1 LNHDA, CDR2 SQIVND (reference sequence). In DNA form, the CDR3 reads TGTGCCAGTAGTATACCCCGGGAAGGCACAGATACGCAGTATTTT. It yields the protein CASSIPREGTDTQYF.

The chain uses TRBV27 and TRBJ1-2; D perhaps matches TRBD1 (6 bases). There are 14 residues in the CDR3. CDR1 and CDR2 from the germline V gene are MNHEY and SMNVEV (reference sequence). V was clipped by 5 bases and J by 0 bases, with 10 bases between them. CDR3 DNA sequence: TGTGCCAGCAGTGGCAGGGGTACTAACTATGGCTACACCTTC. Translating gives CASSGRGTNYGYTF.

The chain uses TRBV19 and TRBJ2-5; 14 bases line up with TRBD2. The CDR3 has 17 residues. The germline CDR1 and CDR2 sequences are LNHDA and SQIVND (reference sequence). With 1 base clipped from V and 5 bases from J, the junction kept 6 bases outside the gene matches. CDR3 coding DNA: TGTGCCAGTAGTATAGGGGGACTAGCGGGGGAGAGGGAGACCCAGTACTTC. Translating gives CASSIGGLAGERETQYF.

The chain uses TRBV6-1 and TRBJ1-2, with unresolved D. The CDR3 spans 11 residues. Germline V gives CDR1 MNHNS, CDR2 SASEGT. The V and J ends lost 8 bases and 2 bases respectively, with 6 bases between them. The CDR3 bases are TGTGCCAGCGAGTTGAACTATGGCTACACCTTC. It translates to CASELNYGYTF.

The chain recombines TRBV19 with TRBJ1-5; possibly TRBD1 for D (6 bases). V was cut by 6 bases and J by 7 bases, with 16 bases left in between. Germline V gives CDR1 LNHDA, CDR2 SQIVND (reference sequence). CDR3 length equals 14 residues. The CDR3 DNA is TGTGCCAGTAGGGGGGACATCGTGCGGCAGCCCCAGCATTTT. It is translated as CASRGDIVRQPQHF.

The chain couples TRBV12-5 to TRBJ2-2; 9 bases are a match to TRBD1. Germline V CDR1 and CDR2: LGHNT, FRNRAP. This CDR3 contains 14 residues. V was clipped by 3 bases and J by 9 bases; unmatched bases: 5. In nucleotides, the CDR3 is TGTGCTAGTGGTTTTACAGGGGGCTTGAGGGAGCTGTTTTTT. Encoded protein: CASGFTGGLRELFF.

The sample holds one count of this clone. The rearrangement joins TRBV2 to TRBJ2-2, with no clear D. The CDR3 is 14 amino acids. CDR1 and CDR2 (germline): SNHLY, FYNNEI. V was pared by 1 base and J by 6 bases, with 9 bases between. The CDR3 nucleotides are TGTGCCAGCAGTGAAGGGCTCGGGTCCGGGGAGCTGTTTTTT. Protein sequence: CASSEGLGSGELFF.

This chain connects TRBV5-1 to TRBJ2-7; 9 nucleotides match TRBD1. Per the germline V gene, CDR1 is SGHRS and CDR2 is YFSETQ. This CDR3 contains 17 residues. V lost 5 bases to trimming and J lost 5 bases; unmatched junction nucleotides: 17. The CDR3 protein is CASRPISGTGRWDEQYF. For the CDR3, the DNA is TGCGCCAGCAGGCCTATTTCCGGGACAGGGAGGTGGGACGAGCAGTACTTC.

This clone turned up a few times. The chain carries TRBV6-6 and TRBJ1-5, with unresolved D. The CDR3 totals 15 residues. Trimming left V 6 bases short and J 2 bases short, with 14 bases between. Germline CDR1 MNHNY, CDR2 SVGAGI (reference sequence). The CDR3: CASSPAIGGNQPQHF. CDR3 nucleotide sequence: TGTGCCAGCAGCCCCGCTATCGGGGGCAATCAGCCCCAGCATTTT.

The CDR3 bases are TGTGCCAGCAGTTTCGCGTGGGGGGTGGTTGGAGAGACCCAGTACTTC. It is translated as CASSFAWGVVGETQYF. This chain links TRBV28 with TRBJ2-5; a possible D gene is TRBD2 (6 bases). Germline V gene data show CDR1 as MDHEN and CDR2 as SYDVKM. This CDR3 has 16 amino acids. V was cut by 3 bases and J by 4 bases, with 18 bases left in between.

V usage is TRBV4-2 and J usage is TRBJ1-1, with 9 bases aligning to TRBD1. The CDR3 has 16 residues. Germline V gene sequence: CDR1 LGHNA, CDR2 YNFKEQ. V trimming: 6 bases; J trimming: 3 bases; junction bases outside the gene matches: 11. The CDR3, as DNA: TGTGCCAGCAGGCGATCTCCGACAGGGGGTGACACTGAAGCTTTCTTT. Its translation is CASRRSPTGGDTEAFF.

The chain uses TRBV5-1 and TRBJ2-2, with 8 bases fitting TRBD2. Trimming removed 4 bases from V and 6 bases from J; junction bases left unmatched: 14. Germline V gene sequence: CDR1 SGHRS, CDR2 YFSETQ. The CDR3 sequence is 17 residues long. CDR3 sequence (DNA): TGCGCCAGCAGCACCACATTATATAGCGGGGTCGCCGGGGAGCTGTTTTTT. Translation: CASSTTLYSGVAGELFF.

J is TRBJ1-1 and V is TRBV5-1; a weak D match, TRBD1 (5 bases). From germline, CDR1 is SGHRS and CDR2 YFSETQ. The CDR3 is 14 amino acids. The germline V and J ends were trimmed by 0 bases and 8 bases, with 14 bases remaining between them. The CDR3 region has the DNA TGCGCCAGCAGCTTGGAAGGCAGGGCGGACGAAGCTTTCTTT. This gives the protein CASSLEGRADEAFF.

This chain joins TRBV7-2 and TRBJ2-1; D possibly corresponds to TRBD2 (7 bases). Trimming cost V 0 bases and J 4 bases, with 13 bases left between them. This CDR3 comprises 16 residues. Germline V gene sequence: CDR1 SGHTA, CDR2 FQGNSA. DNA for the CDR3: TGTGCCAGCAGCTTAGCGGGGGGGCCGAAATACAATGAGCAGTTCTTC. Translating it yields CASSLAGGPKYNEQFF.

This chain joins TRBV5-1 and TRBJ1-2; tentative D call: TRBD1 (5 bases). The CDR3 covers 16 residues. V shed 4 bases and J shed 6 bases, with 22 bases lying between them. Germline V lookup: CDR1 SGHRS, CDR2 YFSETQ. DNA for the CDR3: TGCGCCAGCAGCGCGGGGCCGGGATTGGGAGGACATGGCTACACCTTC. Amino acids: CASSAGPGLGGHGYTF.

This chain joins TRBV7-2 and TRBJ2-5; TRBD2 matches 13 bases. V was clipped by 1 base and J by 2 bases; unmatched bases: 1. The V gene's germline CDR1 is SGHTA and CDR2 FQGNSA. The CDR3 contains 16 residues. CDR3 sequence (DNA): TGTGCCAGCAGCTTAGGACTAGCGGGGGGTCAAGAGACCCAGTACTTC. This gives the protein CASSLGLAGGQETQYF.

V and J are TRBV28 and TRBJ1-4; D is unclear. The germline gives CDR1 MDHEN, CDR2 SYDVKM. This CDR3 has 15 residues. The V end lost 5 bases, the J end lost 0 bases, and 10 bases lay between the germline ends. CDR3: CASSPFPSTNEKLFF. In DNA, the CDR3 is TGTGCCAGCAGTCCATTTCCATCAACTAATGAAAAACTGTTTTTT. The complete variable domain, with remaining parts taken from reference TRBV28 and TRBJ1-4, reads DVKVTQSSRYLVKRTGEKVFLECVQDMDHENMFWYRQDPGLGLRLIYFSYDVKMKEKGDIPEGYSVSREKKERFSLILESASTNQTSMYLCASSPFPSTNEKLFFGSGTQLSVL.

This rearrangement joins TRBV5-6 to TRBJ1-5, with D perhaps TRBD1 (5 bases). V was shortened by 2 bases and J by 7 bases, with 13 bases between the two germline ends. The CDR3 is made up of 14 amino acids. CDR1 and CDR2 from the germline V gene are SGHDT and YYEEEE. This chain's CDR3 is CASSLTGFEQPQHF. CDR3 DNA: TGTGCCAGCAGCTTAACAGGTTTCGAACAGCCCCAGCATTTT.

The rearrangement joins TRBV30 to TRBJ2-5; TRBD1 matches 8 bases. After removal of 8 bases from V and 5 bases from J, the junction contained 10 bases not matched to a gene. Germline loops: CDR1 GTSNPN, CDR2 SVGIG (reference sequence). CDR3 length equals 13 residues. This CDR3 is CASDRGIRETQYF. CDR3 DNA: TGTGCCAGTGACAGGGGAATAAGGGAGACCCAGTACTTC.

This chain joins TRBV27 and TRBJ2-6; 7 bases align to TRBD1. Germline V gives CDR1 MNHEY, CDR2 SMNVEV (reference sequence). The V segment lost 10 bases and the J segment 3 bases; nucleotides outside the gene matches: 6. The CDR3 has 14 amino acids. CDR3 in amino acids: CATKTGNGANVLTF. The CDR3 bases are TGTGCCACCAAGACAGGGAATGGGGCCAACGTCCTGACTTTC.

The chain recombines TRBV6-1 with TRBJ2-7; 9 nucleotides align to TRBD1. The CDR3 runs 16 residues. Trimming took 4 bases from V and 1 from J; bases not matched to a gene: 8. Germline-derived CDR1 and CDR2 are MNHNS and SASEGT. The CDR3 is CASSGLGQGLSYEQYF. DNA for the CDR3: TGTGCCAGCAGTGGGCTGGGACAGGGTCTTTCCTACGAGCAGTACTTC.